This T cell receptor (beta chain) was identified during a study of identifying expanded T cells in peripheral blood. The CDR3 covers 13 residues. The germline V gene encodes CDR1 SGHNT and CDR2 YYREEE (reference sequence). The V gene lost 3 bases and the J gene lost 9 bases, with 15 bases spanning the gap. The protocol was immunoSEQ multiplex PCR, while the TCRdb copy is restricted to in-frame clones and leaves out a portion. The sample includes approximately 90,000 clones, approximately 84% of them seen just once. The rearrangement links TRBV5-4 to TRBJ1-2; possible D gene TRBD1, 5 bases. Material for sequencing was blood. The TCR was taken from a person aged 18-69 years in good health. Here the CDR3 DNA reads TGTGCCAGCAGCTACAGGTTTGGCGATCGCTACACCTTC. This translates into CASSYRFGDRYTF. The complete variable domain, with remaining parts taken from reference TRBV5-4 and TRBJ1-2, reads ETGVTQSPTHLIKTRGQQVTLRCSSQSGHNTVSWYQQALGQGPQFIFQYYREEENGRGNFPPRFSGLQFPNYSSELNVNALELDDSALYLCASSYRFGDRYTFGSGTRLTVV.